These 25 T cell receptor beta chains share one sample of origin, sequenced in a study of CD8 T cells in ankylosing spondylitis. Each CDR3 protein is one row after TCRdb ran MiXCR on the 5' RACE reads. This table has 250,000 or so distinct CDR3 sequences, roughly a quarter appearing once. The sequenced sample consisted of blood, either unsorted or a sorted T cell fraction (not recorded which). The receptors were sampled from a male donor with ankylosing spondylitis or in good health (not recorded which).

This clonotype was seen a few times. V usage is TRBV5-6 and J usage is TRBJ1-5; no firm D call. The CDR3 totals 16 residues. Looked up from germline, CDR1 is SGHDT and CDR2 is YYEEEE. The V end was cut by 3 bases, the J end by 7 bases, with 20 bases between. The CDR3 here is CASSSRADGLRQPQHF. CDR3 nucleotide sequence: TGTGCCAGCAGCTCCCGAGCGGACGGTCTACGACAGCCCCAGCATTTT.

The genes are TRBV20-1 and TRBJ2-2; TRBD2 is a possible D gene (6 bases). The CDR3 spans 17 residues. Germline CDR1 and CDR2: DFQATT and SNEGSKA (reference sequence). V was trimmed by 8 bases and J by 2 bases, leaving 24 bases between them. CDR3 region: CSSGGQAPGVNTGELFF. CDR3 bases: TGCAGTTCAGGAGGCCAGGCACCGGGGGTAAACACCGGGGAGCTGTTTTTT.

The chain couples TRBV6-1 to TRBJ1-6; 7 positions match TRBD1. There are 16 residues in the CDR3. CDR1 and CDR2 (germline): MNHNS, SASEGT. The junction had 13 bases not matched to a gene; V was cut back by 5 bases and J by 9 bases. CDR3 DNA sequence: TGTGCCAGCAGTCCCCGCTTCGACAGGGTAGCTTCACCCCTCCACTTT. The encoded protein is CASSPRFDRVASPLHF.

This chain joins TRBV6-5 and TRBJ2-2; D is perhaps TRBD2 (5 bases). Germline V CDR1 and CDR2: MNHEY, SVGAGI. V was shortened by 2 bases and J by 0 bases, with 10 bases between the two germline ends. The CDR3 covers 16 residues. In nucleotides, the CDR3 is TGTGCCAGCAGTTACCAAGGAGGTGCGAACACCGGGGAGCTGTTTTTT. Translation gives CASSYQGGANTGELFF.

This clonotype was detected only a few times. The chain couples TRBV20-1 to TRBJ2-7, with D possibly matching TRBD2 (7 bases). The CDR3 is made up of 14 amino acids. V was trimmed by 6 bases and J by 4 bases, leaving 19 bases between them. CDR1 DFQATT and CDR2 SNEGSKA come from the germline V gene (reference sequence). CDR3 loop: CSAYVGGGGYEQYF. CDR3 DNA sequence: TGCAGTGCCTACGTGGGGGGGGGCGGGTACGAGCAGTACTTC.

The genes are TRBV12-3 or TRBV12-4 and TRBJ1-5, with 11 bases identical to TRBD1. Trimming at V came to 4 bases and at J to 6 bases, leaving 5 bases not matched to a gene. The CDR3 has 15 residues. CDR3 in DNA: TGTGCCAGCAGTTCCACCGGGACAGGGGGTCAGCCCCAGCATTTT. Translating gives CASSSTGTGGQPQHF.

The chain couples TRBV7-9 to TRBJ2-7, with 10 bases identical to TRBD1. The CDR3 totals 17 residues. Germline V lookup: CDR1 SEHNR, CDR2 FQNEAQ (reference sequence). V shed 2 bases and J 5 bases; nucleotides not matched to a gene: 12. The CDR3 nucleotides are TGTGCCAGCAGCTTACGAGGAAGGGACAGGGGCCGACACGAGCAGTACTTC. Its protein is CASSLRGRDRGRHEQYF.

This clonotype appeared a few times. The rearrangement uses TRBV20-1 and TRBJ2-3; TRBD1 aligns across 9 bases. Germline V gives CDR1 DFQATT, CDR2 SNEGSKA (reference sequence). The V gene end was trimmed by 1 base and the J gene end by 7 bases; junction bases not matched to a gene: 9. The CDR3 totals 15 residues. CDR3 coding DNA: TGCAGTGCTAGAGCAAACCGGGACAGGGTGAATACGCAGTATTTT. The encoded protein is CSARANRDRVNTQYF.

The CDR3 nucleotides are TGTGCCAGCACCAATCAGGGGTATCAGCCCCAGCATTTT. Its translation is CASTNQGYQPQHF. The V gene is TRBV6-6, the J gene TRBJ1-5, with D perhaps TRBD1 (6 bases). Germline CDR1 and CDR2: MNHNY and SVGAGI (reference sequence). This CDR3 has 13 amino acids. Trimming cost V 7 bases and J 5 bases, with 12 bases left between them.

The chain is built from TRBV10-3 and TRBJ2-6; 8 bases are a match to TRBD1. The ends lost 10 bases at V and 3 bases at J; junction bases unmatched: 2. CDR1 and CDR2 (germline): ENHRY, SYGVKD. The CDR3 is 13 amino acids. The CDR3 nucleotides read TGTGCCACACAGGGGGTTGGGGCCAACGTCCTGACTTTC. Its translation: CATQGVGANVLTF.

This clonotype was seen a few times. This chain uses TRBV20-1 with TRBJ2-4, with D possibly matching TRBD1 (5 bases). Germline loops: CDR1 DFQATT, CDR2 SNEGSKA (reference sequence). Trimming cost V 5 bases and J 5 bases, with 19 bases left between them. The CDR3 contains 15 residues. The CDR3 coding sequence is TGCAGTGCTGACGACAGTTCCACGTGGCAAAACATTCAGTACTTC. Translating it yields CSADDSSTWQNIQYF.

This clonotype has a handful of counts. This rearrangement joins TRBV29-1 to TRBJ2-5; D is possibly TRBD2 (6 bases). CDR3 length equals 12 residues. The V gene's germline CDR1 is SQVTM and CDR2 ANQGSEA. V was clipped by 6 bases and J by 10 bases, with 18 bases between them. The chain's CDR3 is CSVALLTRDQYF. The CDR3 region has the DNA TGCAGCGTCGCGTTACTGACTAGAGACCAGTACTTC. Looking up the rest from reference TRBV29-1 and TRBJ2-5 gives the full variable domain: SAVISQKPSRDICQRGTSLTIQCQVDSQVTMMFWYRQQPGQSLTLIATANQGSEATYESGFVIDKFPISRPNLTFSTLTVSNMSPEDSSIYLCSVALLTRDQYFGPGTRLLVL.

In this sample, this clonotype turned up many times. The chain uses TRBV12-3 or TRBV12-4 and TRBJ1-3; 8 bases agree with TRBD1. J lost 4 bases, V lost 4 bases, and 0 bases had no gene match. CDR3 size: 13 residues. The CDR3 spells CASSWDRGNTIYF. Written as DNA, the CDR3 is TGTGCCAGCAGTTGGGACAGGGGAAACACCATATATTTT.

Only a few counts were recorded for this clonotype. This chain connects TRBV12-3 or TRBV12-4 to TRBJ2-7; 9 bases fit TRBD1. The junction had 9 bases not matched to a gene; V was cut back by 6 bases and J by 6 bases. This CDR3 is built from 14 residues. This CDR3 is CASSSGTGRGEQYF. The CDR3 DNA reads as TGTGCCAGCAGCTCCGGGACAGGGCGCGGCGAGCAGTACTTC.

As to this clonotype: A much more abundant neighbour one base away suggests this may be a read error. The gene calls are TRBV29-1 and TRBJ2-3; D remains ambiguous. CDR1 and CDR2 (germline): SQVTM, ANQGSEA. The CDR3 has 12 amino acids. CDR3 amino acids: CSVEQLTDMQYF. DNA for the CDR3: TGCAGCGTTGAACAGCTTACAGATATGCAGTATTTT.

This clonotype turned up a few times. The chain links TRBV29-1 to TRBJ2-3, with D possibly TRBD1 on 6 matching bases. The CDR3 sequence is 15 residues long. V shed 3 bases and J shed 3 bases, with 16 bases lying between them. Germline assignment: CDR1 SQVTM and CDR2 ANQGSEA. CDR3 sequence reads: CSVDGGVSGTDTQYF. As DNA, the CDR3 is TGCAGCGTTGATGGGGGCGTTTCGGGGACAGATACGCAGTATTTT.

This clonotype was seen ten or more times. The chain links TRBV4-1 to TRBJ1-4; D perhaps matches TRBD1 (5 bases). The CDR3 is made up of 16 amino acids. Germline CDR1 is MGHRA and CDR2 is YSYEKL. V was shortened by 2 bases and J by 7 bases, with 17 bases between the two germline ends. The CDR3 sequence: CASSQLSRVRTEKLFF. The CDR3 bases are TGCGCCAGCAGCCAACTGAGCAGGGTCCGGACTGAAAAACTGTTTTTT.

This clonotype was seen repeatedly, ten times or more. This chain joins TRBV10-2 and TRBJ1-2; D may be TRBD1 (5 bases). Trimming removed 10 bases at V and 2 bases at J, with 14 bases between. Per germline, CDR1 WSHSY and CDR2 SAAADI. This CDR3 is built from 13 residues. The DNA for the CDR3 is TGCGCCACCACGGACACCCGAAACTATGGCTACACCTTC. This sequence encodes CATTDTRNYGYTF.

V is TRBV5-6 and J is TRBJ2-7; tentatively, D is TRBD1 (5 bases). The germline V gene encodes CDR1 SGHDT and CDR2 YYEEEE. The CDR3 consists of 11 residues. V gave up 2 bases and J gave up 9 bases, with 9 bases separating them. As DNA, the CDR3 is TGTGCCAGCAGCTTAGGGGAAAGGCAGTACTTC. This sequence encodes CASSLGERQYF.

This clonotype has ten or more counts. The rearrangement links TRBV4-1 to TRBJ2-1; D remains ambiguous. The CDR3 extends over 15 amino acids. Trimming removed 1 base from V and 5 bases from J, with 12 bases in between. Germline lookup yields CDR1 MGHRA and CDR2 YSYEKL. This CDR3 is CASSQAGPWDNEQFF. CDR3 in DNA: TGCGCCAGCAGCCAAGCCGGTCCGTGGGACAATGAGCAGTTCTTC.

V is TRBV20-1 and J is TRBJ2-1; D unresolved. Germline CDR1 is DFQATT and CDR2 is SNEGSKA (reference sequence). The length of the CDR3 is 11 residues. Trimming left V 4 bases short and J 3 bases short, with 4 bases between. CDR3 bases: TGCAGTGCTATTGACTACAATGAGCAGTTCTTC. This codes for CSAIDYNEQFF.

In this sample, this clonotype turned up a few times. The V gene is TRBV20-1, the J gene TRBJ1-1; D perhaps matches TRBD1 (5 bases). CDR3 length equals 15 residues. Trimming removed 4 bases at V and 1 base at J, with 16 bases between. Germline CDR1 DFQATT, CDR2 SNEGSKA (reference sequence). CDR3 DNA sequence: TGCAGTGCTAACGGGGCGGGGAACCCGAACACTGAAGCTTTCTTT. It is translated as CSANGAGNPNTEAFF.

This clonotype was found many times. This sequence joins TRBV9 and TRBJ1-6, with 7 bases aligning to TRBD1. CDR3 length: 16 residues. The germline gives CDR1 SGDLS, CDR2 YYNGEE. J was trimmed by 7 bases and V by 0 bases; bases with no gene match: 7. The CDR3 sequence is CASSVGHRGWNSPLHF. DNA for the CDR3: TGTGCCAGCAGCGTAGGGCACAGGGGCTGGAATTCACCCCTCCACTTT.

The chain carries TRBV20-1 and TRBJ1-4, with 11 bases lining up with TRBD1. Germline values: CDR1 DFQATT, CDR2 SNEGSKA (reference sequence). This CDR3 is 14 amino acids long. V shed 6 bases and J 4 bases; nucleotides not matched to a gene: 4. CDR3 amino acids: CSARTGGGNEKLFF. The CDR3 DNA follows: TGCAGTGCACGGACAGGGGGCGGTAATGAAAAACTGTTTTTT.

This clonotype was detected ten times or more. The CDR3, as DNA: TGCAGCTTTACAGAAACTGGAAACACCATATATTTT. Its translation: CSFTETGNTIYF. This chain connects TRBV29-1 to TRBJ1-3; no clear D. Germline lookup yields CDR1 SQVTM and CDR2 ANQGSEA. CDR3 length equals 12 residues. V was clipped by 8 bases and J by 2 bases, with 10 bases between them. Full variable domain (rest looked up from reference TRBV29-1 and TRBJ1-3): SAVISQKPSRDICQRGTSLTIQCQVDSQVTMMFWYRQQPGQSLTLIATANQGSEATYESGFVIDKFPISRPNLTFSTLTVSNMSPEDSSIYLCSFTETGNTIYFGEGSWLTVV.